Listed here are 6 T cell receptor beta chains from one sample, sequenced in a study of blood T cell repertoires in COVID-19. The protocol was immunoSEQ multiplex PCR, while the TCRdb copy is restricted to in-frame clones and leaves out a portion. The sample carries around 250,000 clones, approximately 84% recorded once. Source material: peripheral blood. The receptors shown here come from a middle-aged man with active or convalescent COVID-19.

J is TRBJ2-5 and V is TRBV30; tentatively, D is TRBD1 (6 bases). Germline CDR1 GTSNPN, CDR2 SVGIG (reference sequence). V dropped 2 bases and J dropped 2 bases, with 12 bases sitting between them. The CDR3 runs 14 residues. This chain's CDR3 is CAWSPLGQQETQYF. Here the CDR3 DNA reads TGTGCCTGGAGTCCCCTCGGACAGCAAGAGACCCAGTACTTC.

The CDR3 loop is CASSLALTGLLDYGYTF. The CDR3 DNA reads as TGTGCCAGCAGCCTCGCCCTGACAGGCCTCCTAGACTATGGCTACACCTTC. The chain combines TRBV28 with TRBJ1-2, with TRBD1 as a possible D gene (6 bases). The germline V gene has CDR1 MDHEN and CDR2 SYDVKM. This CDR3 is built from 17 residues. The V end was cut by 6 bases, the J end by 3 bases, with 23 bases between.

V usage is TRBV18 and J usage is TRBJ2-3, with 9 bases identical to TRBD2. V lost 1 base, J lost 5 bases, and 7 bases stayed unmatched. There are 16 residues in the CDR3. In germline, CDR1 is KGHSH, CDR2 LQKENI. The CDR3 loop is CASSPLMRGGGDTQYF. The CDR3 nucleotides read TGTGCCAGCTCACCACTTATGCGGGGGGGCGGAGATACGCAGTATTTT.

This chain connects TRBV11-3 to TRBJ1-1; D might be TRBD1 (6 bases). Trimming removed 1 base at V and 1 base at J, with 7 bases between. The CDR3 runs 14 residues. Germline-derived CDR1 and CDR2 are SGHNT and YENEEA. The CDR3 sequence is CASSLAGANTEAFF. Written as DNA, the CDR3 is TGTGCCAGCAGCTTAGCAGGGGCGAACACTGAAGCTTTCTTT.

The gene calls are TRBV4-2 and TRBJ1-2, with 10 nucleotides matching TRBD1. CDR1 and CDR2 (germline): LGHNA, YNFKEQ. The CDR3 contains 15 residues. Trimming removed 0 bases from V and 7 bases from J; junction bases left unmatched: 5. The CDR3 loop reads CASSQERDRGGGYTF. As DNA, the CDR3 is TGTGCCAGCAGCCAAGAACGGGACAGGGGTGGTGGCTACACCTTC.

This chain uses TRBV6-5 with TRBJ1-2; 8 bases line up with TRBD1. The trim removed 7 bases at V and 4 bases at J, leaving 11 bases unmatched. This CDR3 region has 15 residues. Germline values: CDR1 MNHEY, CDR2 SVGAGI. The CDR3: CASTMGQGAGYGYTF. The CDR3 DNA sequence: TGTGCCAGCACCATGGGGCAGGGGGCTGGCTATGGCTACACCTTC.